One T cell receptor beta chain is described in this entry. This entry belongs to a study of T cell changes during pregnancy in multiple sclerosis. The CDR3 length is 16 residues. Sequencing used immunoSEQ multiplex PCR; TCRdb keeps in-frame clones, though not all of them. The sample holds 70,000 to 95,000 clones, around 93% seen once. The specimen was peripheral blood, collected in the third trimester of pregnancy. The chain has TRBV21-1 and TRBJ2-3; the tabulated D call, TRBD2, remains unverified against the DNA. TRBV21-1 is described as a pseudogene. This sequence was found in a female donor with multiple sclerosis, enrolled in a pregnancy study. The CDR3 sequence is CASSKAGVGYTDTQYF. CDR3 in DNA: TGTGCCAGCAGCAAAGCGGGAGTAGGTTACACAGATACGCAGTATTTT.